This section outlines one TCR beta chain sequence together with its context. Its antigen is currently not known. Base qualities are missing; no much larger clone stands one base away. The library was produced with PCR. TCR sequencing of DNA from cultured CD4+ T cells used the Oncomine TCR Beta short-read assay at the Johns Hopkins FTIC core. The QIAamp micro DNA kit was used to extract genomic DNA from the cultured CD4+ T cells. Oncomine TCR Beta libraries made from cultured CD4+ T cells were pooled using unique dual indexes and sequenced on an Illumina iSeq 100. The authors' pipeline ran thus. Non-productive sequences were removed, and CDR3s that did not start with C, did not end with F or W, or were shorter than 7 amino acids were discarded. The MANAFEST web application identified antigen-specific clonotypes by comparing peptide-stimulated wells against reference wells and other culture wells. To be called positive, a clone needed an FDR below 0.05, an odds ratio above 5, and a productive frequency above 0.1% in at least two of three replicate wells. A clonotype was classed as cross-reactive if the clonotype showed significant expansion both in SARS-CoV-2 spike wells and in at least one common cold coronavirus spike condition. Using R version 3.6.1, CDR3 homology was evaluated through Levenshtein distances (stringdist) along with unrooted phylogenetic trees (ape). The raw public reads went through TCRdb reprocessing: fastp at Q25, MiXCR clone calling, in-frame beta chains kept. One record per CDR3 amino acid sequence lists the most common genes and DNA. These V and J calls derive from TCRdb rather than the authors' analysis. The sample data list fewer than 12,000 distinct CDR3 sequences, and over 45% of these were observed just once. Clones ranked in the top ten supply roughly 28% of the sample.

Sample treatment or condition, as interpreted from the label and publication: roughly 10-day PBMC culture with coronavirus spike peptide pools or control peptides (ViraFEST assay). To expand antigen-specific T cells with peptide pools and then pick out the expanded clonotypes through TCR sequencing, the study relied on the ViraFEST assay. The convalescent patients' positive SARS-CoV-2 PCR tests fell between March and December 2020, which was before the Alpha, Beta and Delta variants emerged in the United States. PBMCs were cultured at a few million per well in IMDM supplemented with roughly 5% human AB serum and 9.5 to 10 IU/ml IL-2, with approximately 10 ug/ml peptide pools added. On days 3 and 7, half of the culture medium was replaced with fresh IL-2-containing medium. Once the cells had been in culture for over 9 days, the EasySep CD4+ T cell isolation kit was used to isolate CD4+ T cells by negative selection. Ficoll-Paque Plus gradient centrifugation was used to isolate PBMCs from whole blood, and the isolated PBMCs were then either used fresh or cryopreserved at -140C. Each culture condition was generally run in triplicate wells.

This sample stems from a study of vaccination and CD4 T cells after COVID-19 (dated by TCRdb to between 2021 and 2024). For the wider study: Convalescent patients had a positive SARS-CoV-2 result on nasal swab PCR, and of these patients, some ten had mild disease and one had severe disease. In the convalescent cohort there were six males and four females, among whom were two Hispanic individuals, seven Caucasians, two Asians and one multiracial person. Participants received two doses of either the Pfizer-BioNTech BNT162b2 vaccine (n=8) or the Moderna mRNA-1273 vaccine (n=2). Post-COVID blood samples were collected from convalescent patients a median of approximately 100 days after diagnosis, with a range of about 30 to 180 days. Post-vaccine blood samples were obtained a median of roughly 75 days after the second vaccine dose, with a range of roughly 14 to 241 days. Overlapping spike peptide pools from SARS-CoV-2 and from the common cold coronaviruses HCoV-NL63, HCoV-OC43 and HCoV-229E were used as culture stimuli. Control cultures used a CEFX viral epitope pool as positive control, an HIV-1 Nef peptide pool as negative control, or no peptide. In around nine COVID-19 convalescent patients and a few infection-naive healthy vaccine recipients, the spike-specific CD4+ TCR repertoire before mRNA vaccination was compared with the repertoire after mRNA vaccination. General study outcomes and caveats: The number of convalescent patients in the study was relatively small, and the study did not examine early timepoints following natural infection. Although the median number of SARS-CoV-2-reactive clonotypes went up from some 23 after infection to about 38 after vaccination, the increase was not significant. Nearly all vaccine-specific clones in convalescent patients (304 of 307) were mono-reactive for SARS-CoV-2 spike rather than cross-reactive with common cold coronaviruses. Among the post-vaccine SARS-CoV-2-reactive clones in convalescent patients, a median 86.3% showed up only after vaccination, which suggests vaccine-specific priming.

V and J are truncated by 1 base and 3 bases respectively, leaving an intervening sequence of 15 bases. The germline V gene specifies SGHTA as CDR1 and FQGNSA as CDR2. From cysteine to phenylalanine, the CDR3 is 16 amino acids long. CDR3 DNA is the only sequence kept; it has 48 bases, read in frame from the first base. The chain links TRBV7-2 with TRBJ1-1, with an unclear D gene assignment. This sequence was found in a human donor who had recovered from COVID-19. Sequencing was carried out using CD4+ T cells from blood, cultured in vitro. The DNA sequence follows: TGTGCCAGCAGCTTAGTGGTAGGGCTAAGGGACACTGAAGCTTTCTTT. Its translation reads: CASSLVVGLRDTEAFF.